Listed below are T cell receptor beta chains from one sample, sequenced in a study of blood T cell repertoires in COVID-19. The table came from immunoSEQ multiplex PCR; TCRdb's copy has only in-frame clones and leaves some out. Of 200,000 to 250,000 clones listed, about 90% were seen once; the top ten hold about 3%. The specimen was peripheral blood. These receptor sequences come from a woman in her twenties or thirties who had recovered from COVID-19. Each CDR3 is given with its conserved first and last residue. The D gene is left open where the match is weak. Only part of the rows carry a size: once, few, many, or a class if the clone is expanded.

d_gene	abundance	j_gene	v_gene	CDR3nt	CDR3aa
-	-	TRBJ2-2	TRBV7-9	TGTGCCAGCAGCTTCGGGGGGGAGCTGTTTTTT	CASSFGGELFF
TRBD1	once	TRBJ2-7	TRBV7-2	TGTGCCAGCAGCTTAGGGACAGGGGACGAGCAGTACTTC	CASSLGTGDEQYF
-	few	TRBJ2-3	TRBV2	TGTGCCAGCAGTGAAGGGCTGATGGCCACAGATACGCAGTATTTT	CASSEGLMATDTQYF
-	-	TRBJ2-1	TRBV29-1	TGCAGCGTTGTTGCCGGGGAGACGGATGAGCAGTTCTTC	CSVVAGETDEQFF
-	-	TRBJ2-2	TRBV24-1	TGTGCCACCAGTGACCTTGACGACTCCGGGGAGCTGTTTTTT	CATSDLDDSGELFF
-	-	TRBJ2-3	TRBV12-3/TRBV12-4	TGTGCCATCCACTCAAATACGCAGTATTTT	CAIHSNTQYF
TRBD1	once	TRBJ2-4	TRBV6-1	TGTGCCAGCAGTGTCTTGGGACCGGGACAGGGAAACATTCAGTACTTC	CASSVLGPGQGNIQYF
-	-	TRBJ1-2	TRBV7-2	TGTGCCAGCAAGAAGAGGGGACTTGGGGCCTATGGCTACACCTTC	CASKKRGLGAYGYTF
-	-	TRBJ2-7	TRBV29-1	TGCAGCGTTGAACCAGGGTCACATAGGGACGAGCAGTACTTC	CSVEPGSHRDEQYF
TRBD1	-	TRBJ1-2	TRBV2	TGTGCCAGCGGGGACAGGTTTTATGGCTACACCTTC	CASGDRFYGYTF